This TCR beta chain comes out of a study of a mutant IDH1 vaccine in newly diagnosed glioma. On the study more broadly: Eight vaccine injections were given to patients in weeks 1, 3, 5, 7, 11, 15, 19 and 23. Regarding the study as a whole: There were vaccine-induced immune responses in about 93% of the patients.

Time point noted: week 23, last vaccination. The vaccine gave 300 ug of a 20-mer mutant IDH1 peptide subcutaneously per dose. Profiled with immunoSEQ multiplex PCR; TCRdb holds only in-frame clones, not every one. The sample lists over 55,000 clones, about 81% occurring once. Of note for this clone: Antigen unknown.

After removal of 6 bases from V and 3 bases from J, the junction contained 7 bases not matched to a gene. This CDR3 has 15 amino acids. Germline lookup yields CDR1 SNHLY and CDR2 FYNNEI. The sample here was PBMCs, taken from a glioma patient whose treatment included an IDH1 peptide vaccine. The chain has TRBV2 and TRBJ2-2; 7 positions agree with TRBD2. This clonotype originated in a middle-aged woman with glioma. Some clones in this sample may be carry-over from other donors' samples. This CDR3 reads CASRALGRDTGELFF. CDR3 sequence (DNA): TGTGCCAGCAGAGCACTAGGGAGGGACACCGGGGAGCTGTTTTTT.